Listed below are T cell receptor beta chains from one sample, sequenced in a study of T cells in Graves' hyperthyroidism and ophthalmopathy. TCRdb used MiXCR to reprocess the multiplex PCR reads, holding one entry per CDR3 protein. The data hold some 350,000 distinct CDR3 sequences, with roughly 25% observed a single time. The sequenced material came from blood. The source is a man in his forties or fifties with Graves' hyperthyroidism. Each CDR3 is given with its conserved first and last residue. A D gene is named only where the DNA matches it firmly. The size field is filled for only some rows; it gives once, few, many or a size class.

j_call v_call clone_size d_call cdr3_aa cdr3_nt
TRBJ2-3 TRBV10-3 once NA CAISESLAQGRGNTQYF TGTGCCATCAGTGAGTCGCTCGCCCAGGGAAGAGGTAATACGCAGTATTTT
TRBJ1-2 TRBV6-1 few NA CASKPPLSGSGYTF TGTGCCAGCAAGCCCCCGCTAAGTGGTTCTGGCTACACCTTC
TRBJ2-2 TRBV28 NA NA CASSPSLRELFF TGTGCCAGCAGTCCCAGCCTGCGGGAGCTGTTTTTT
TRBJ2-3 TRBV25-1 many NA CASSEFGGGASTDTQYF TGTGCCAGCAGTGAATTCGGAGGCGGAGCTAGCACAGATACGCAGTATTTT
TRBJ2-1 TRBV9 NA NA CASSVAGLNEQFF TGTGCCAGCAGCGTAGCGGGGTTGAATGAGCAGTTCTTC
TRBJ2-5 TRBV20-1 NA TRBD2 CSASQLAGFGETQYF TGCAGTGCCTCTCAACTAGCGGGATTTGGGGAGACCCAGTACTTC
TRBJ1-2 TRBV3-1 few TRBD1 CASSQDRGNGYTF TGTGCCAGCAGCCAGGACAGGGGTAATGGCTACACCTTC
TRBJ2-7 TRBV5-1 NA TRBD2 CASSLGLAGGDAYEQYF TGCGCCAGCAGCTTGGGACTAGCGGGAGGCGACGCCTACGAGCAGTACTTC
TRBJ2-1 TRBV7-3 few TRBD1 CASSPQRTGGHEQFF TGTGCCAGCAGCCCACAACGGACAGGGGGCCATGAGCAGTTCTTC
TRBJ2-1 TRBV12-3/TRBV12-4 many NA CASIHPSVDEQFF TGTGCCAGCATCCACCCCTCCGTGGATGAGCAGTTCTTC
TRBJ2-5 TRBV12-3/TRBV12-4 few NA CARDNTDKETQYF TGTGCCAGAGATAATACTGACAAAGAGACCCAGTACTTC
TRBJ2-5 TRBV28 NA NA CASSSTSQETQYF TGTGCCAGCAGTTCAACATCCCAAGAGACCCAGTACTTC
TRBJ2-7 TRBV28 many TRBD1 CASSAPGTATGKYEQYF TGTGCCAGCAGTGCTCCCGGGACAGCCACGGGGAAGTACGAGCAGTACTTC
TRBJ2-2 TRBV5-1 many NA CASSLLGDSGPHTGELFF TGCGCCAGCAGCTTGTTGGGTGATAGTGGACCTCACACCGGGGAGCTGTTTTTT
TRBJ2-7 TRBV15 few NA CATSRDLGQYYEQYF TGTGCCACCAGCAGAGATCTCGGACAGTACTACGAGCAGTACTTC
TRBJ2-2 TRBV19 few NA CASSIQGQGQGTGELFF TGTGCCAGTAGTATTCAAGGTCAGGGCCAGGGCACCGGGGAGCTGTTTTTT
TRBJ1-2 TRBV7-9 NA NA CASSSEGGWGYGYTF TGTGCCAGCAGCTCGGAAGGGGGATGGGGCTATGGCTACACCTTC
TRBJ2-1 TRBV7-6 many TRBD2 CASSSASGSSYNEQFF TGTGCCAGCAGTTCTGCTAGCGGGAGCTCCTACAATGAGCAGTTCTTC
TRBJ1-5 TRBV19 few NA CASRIGGANARNQPQHF TGTGCCAGTAGGATTGGGGGCGCGAACGCTCGGAATCAGCCCCAGCATTTT
TRBJ2-3 TRBV20-1 NA TRBD2 CSAFSSGASTDTQYF TGCAGTGCTTTTTCTAGCGGGGCTAGCACAGATACGCAGTATTTT